The present T cell receptor beta chain was sequenced within a study of T cells in Graves' hyperthyroidism and ophthalmopathy. Findings and caveats of the study: The model's output predicted ophthalmopathy at a median of around 6.9 months prior to onset.

Graves' hyperthyroidism qualified as stable when ophthalmopathy did not progress within 18 months. Reasons for excluding patients were uncontrolled infection, other autoimmune disease, pregnancy or lactation. Fresh peripheral blood, around 10 ml, yielded the PBMCs. J gave up 1 base and V 6 bases, and 4 bases lay outside the gene matches. Looked up from germline, CDR1 is MDHEN and CDR2 is SYDVKM. The CDR3 contains 14 residues. TCR beta CDR3 region amplification was performed from RNA transcripts. RT-PCR in the first round (using the HTBI primer set) targeted the TCR CDR3. Each CDR3 protein gets one entry after TCRdb re-called the multiplex PCR reads with MiXCR. Of 500,000 to 700,000 distinct CDR3 sequences detected, approximately 15% appear once; the ten largest clones hold about 18%. This clonotype was seen at least ten times. Its antigen is still unknown.

The receptor was derived from a woman aged 18 to 35 with Graves' hyperthyroidism. The sample was blood. V gene TRBV28 combines with J gene TRBJ1-1; 8 bases fit TRBD1. The CDR3 coding sequence is TGTGCCAGCAGGGGGGACAGGTGGAACACTGAAGCTTTCTTT. Translation: CASRGDRWNTEAFF.